This TCR beta chain originates from a study of blood T cell repertoires in COVID-19. Study overall: Samples of COVID-19 (acute and convalescent) were obtained from the United States, Italy and Spain. T cells, B-cell-depleted T cells, or PBMCs provided the cDNA or gDNA that served as material.

In the authors' methods: Using reference gene primer amplification, nucleated cell counts were estimated. Clones were sequenced by immunoSEQ multiplex PCR, and TCRdb holds only the in-frame ones, with some missing. V, J and clone size are taken as reported in that table, and D and trimming were inferred from the DNA itself. The table shows 37,000 or so clones, with about three quarters occurring only once. Germline lookup yields CDR1 SQVTM and CDR2 ANQGSEA. This CDR3 is 13 amino acids long. V lost 8 bases to trimming and J lost 6 bases; unmatched junction nucleotides: 8. The sample consisted of peripheral blood. V usage is TRBV29-1 and J usage is TRBJ1-2, with 11 bases lining up with TRBD1. The TCR was taken from a man aged 55 to 70 with active COVID-19. The CDR3 spells CSTGQGGTHGYTF. CDR3 DNA: TGCAGCACGGGACAGGGGGGAACCCATGGCTACACCTTC.